This is a list of T cell receptor beta chains from one sample in a study of T-cell reconstitution after alpha-beta-depleted transplantation in children. TCRdb fed the PCR reads into MiXCR, producing one record per CDR3 protein. Among about 400,000 distinct CDR3 sequences listed, roughly 20% were seen once. The material was PBMCs from the stem cell graft donor, obtained from the stem cell graft. These receptor sequences come from a human donor who donated a stem cell graft to a child with acute myeloid leukemia. Both conserved end residues are part of each CDR3. A D gene is named only where the DNA matches it firmly. Expanded clones are given a class, and other clones once, few, many or no size at all.

TRBV5-6	.	few	TRBJ2-7	CASSFFPTGTPYEQYF	TGTGCCAGCAGCTTTTTCCCGACTGGTACCCCCTACGAGCAGTACTTC
TRBV4-3	TRBD2	few	TRBJ2-3	CASSPHLLAETDTQYF	TGCGCCAGCAGCCCCCACCTCCTAGCGGAAACAGATACGCAGTATTTT
TRBV7-2	TRBD1	few	TRBJ2-7	CASSSRTGEFYEQYF	TGTGCCAGCAGCTCGCGGACAGGAGAATTCTACGAGCAGTACTTC
TRBV10-2	TRBD2	.	TRBJ2-7	CASSTGLAKAYEQYF	TGCGCCAGCAGTACGGGACTAGCGAAAGCCTACGAGCAGTACTTC
TRBV20-1	.	.	TRBJ2-2	CSARDYRANTGELFF	TGCAGTGCTAGAGATTACAGGGCAAACACCGGGGAGCTGTTTTTT
TRBV20-1	.	many	TRBJ2-7	CSAGQLEYEQYF	TGCAGTGCCGGACAGCTCGAATACGAGCAGTACTTC
TRBV7-9	.	.	TRBJ1-2	CASSLSPSGEEHGYTF	TGTGCCAGCAGCCTTAGCCCCTCAGGGGAAGAACATGGCTACACCTTC
TRBV5-1	.	few	TRBJ1-4	CASSVARQLEEEATNEKLFF	TGCGCCAGCAGCGTTGCGCGACAGCTAGAAGAAGAAGCAACTAATGAAAAACTGTTTTTT
TRBV7-9	.	.	TRBJ2-5	CASSVTSGVWKTQYF	TGTGCCAGCAGCGTAACCTCCGGAGTATGGAAGACCCAGTACTTC
TRBV4-1	TRBD1	.	TRBJ1-5	CASSQDRTGRSIQPQHF	TGCGCCAGCAGCCAAGATCGGACAGGTCGGAGTATTCAGCCCCAGCATTTT